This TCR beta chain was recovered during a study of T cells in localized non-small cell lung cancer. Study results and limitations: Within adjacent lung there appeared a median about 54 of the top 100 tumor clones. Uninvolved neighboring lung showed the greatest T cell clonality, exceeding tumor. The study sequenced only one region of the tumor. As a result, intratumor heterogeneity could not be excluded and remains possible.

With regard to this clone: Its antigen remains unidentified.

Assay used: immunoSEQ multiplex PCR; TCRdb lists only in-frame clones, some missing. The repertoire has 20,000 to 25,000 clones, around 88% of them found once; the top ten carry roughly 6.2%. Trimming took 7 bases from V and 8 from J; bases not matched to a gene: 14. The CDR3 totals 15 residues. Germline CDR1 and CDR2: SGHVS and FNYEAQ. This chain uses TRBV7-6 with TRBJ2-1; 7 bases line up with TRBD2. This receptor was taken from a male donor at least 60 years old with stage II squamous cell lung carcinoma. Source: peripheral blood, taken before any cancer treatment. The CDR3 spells CASTPQNGGLDEQFF. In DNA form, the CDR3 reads TGTGCCAGCACCCCTCAGAACGGGGGGTTGGATGAGCAGTTCTTC.